The T cell receptor (beta chain) under discussion was sequenced for a study of shared clonotypes between healthy human individuals. V dropped 3 bases and J dropped 2; count of bases not matched to a gene: 2. The CDR3 sequence is 16 residues long. CDR1 and CDR2 (germline): MDHEN, SYDVKM. The data were produced by immunoSEQ multiplex PCR, yet TCRdb's version contains in-frame clones alone and is incomplete. This table has more than 1 million clones, about 84% appearing once. This rearrangement joins TRBV28 to TRBJ2-3, with 13 bases fitting TRBD2. This TCR came from a young man in good health. Some clones in this sample may be carry-over from other donors' samples. What was sequenced was memory CD4+ T cells from PBMCs. Regarding subset: CD45RA-negative fraction. CDR3: CASSFTSGRDTDTQYF. The CDR3 bases are TGTGCCAGCAGTTTCACTAGCGGGAGGGACACAGATACGCAGTATTTT.